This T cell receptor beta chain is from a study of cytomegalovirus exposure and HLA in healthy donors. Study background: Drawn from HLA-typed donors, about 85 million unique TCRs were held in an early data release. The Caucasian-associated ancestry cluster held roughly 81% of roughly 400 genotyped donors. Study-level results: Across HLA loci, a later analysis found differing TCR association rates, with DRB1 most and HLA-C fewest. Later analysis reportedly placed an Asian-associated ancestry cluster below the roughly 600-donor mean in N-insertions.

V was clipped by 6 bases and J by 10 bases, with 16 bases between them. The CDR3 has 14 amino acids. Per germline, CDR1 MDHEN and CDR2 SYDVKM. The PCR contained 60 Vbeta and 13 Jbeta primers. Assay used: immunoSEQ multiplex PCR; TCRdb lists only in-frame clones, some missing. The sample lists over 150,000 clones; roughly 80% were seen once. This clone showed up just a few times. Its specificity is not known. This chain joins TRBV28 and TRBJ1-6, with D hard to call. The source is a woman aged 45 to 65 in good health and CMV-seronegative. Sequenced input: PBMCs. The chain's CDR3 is CASSKRVGFSPLHF. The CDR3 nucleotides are TGTGCCAGCAGCAAGAGGGTCGGGTTCTCACCCCTCCACTTT.